The T cell receptor beta chain under discussion was sequenced for a study of T cell responses to AZD1222 COVID-19 vaccine. General study findings and limits: With two AZD1222 doses given, Spike-specific TCR breadth and depth both rose. Most donors were white British and more were female, and clonal diversity was possibly underestimated. Nearly half of the spike-specific TCRs reportedly recognize variant regions that carry no mutations. There were vaccine-associated CD4 TCRs across spike, dominant at 160-218 and 743-854.

Profiling relied on immunoSEQ multiplex PCR, and the TCRdb table lists in-frame clones only, not all of them. The sample has more than 80,000 clones; about 90% are singletons. Trimming cost V 1 base and J 1 base, with 13 bases left between them. The germline CDR1 and CDR2 sequences are MNHNS and SASEGT. This CDR3 has 16 residues. Turning to this clone: Antigen unknown.

The source was peripheral blood, collected 28 days after the second AZD1222 dose. The rearrangement links TRBV6-1 to TRBJ2-5, with a possible D match to TRBD1 (6 bases). This sequence was found in an adult who received the AZD1222 COVID-19 vaccine. For the CDR3, the DNA is TGTGCCAGCAGTGAAGTGCTGGGGGCTGTCCAAGAGACCCAGTACTTC. It is translated as CASSEVLGAVQETQYF.